This TCR beta chain derives from a study of T cell responses to AZD1222 COVID-19 vaccine. Background on the study: Second-dose schedules of about 4 or about 12 weeks were combined.

Only in-frame clones appear in the TCRdb table, and some are missing; sequencing was by immunoSEQ multiplex PCR. Here the sample spans more than 110,000 clones, 80% to 95% being singletons. Study-level points and caveats: Donors in the cohort were predominantly white British and more often female, and clonal diversity was possibly underestimated. Just 5 to 7 AZD1222 recipients were seropositive at baseline. The study sampled repertoires only after the peak T cell response.

In the case of this clone: Its antigen is as yet unknown.

J gave up 6 bases and V 2 bases, and 13 bases lay outside the gene matches. CDR1 MNHEY and CDR2 SVGAGI come from the germline V gene. This CDR3 is built from 16 residues. The source material was peripheral blood, sampled on day 0 of AZD1222 vaccination. The TCR sequence derives from an adult in good health. The V and J genes are TRBV6-5 and TRBJ2-7, with 7 bases aligning to TRBD1. CDR3 bases: TGTGCCAGCAGTTACCCTTCGGGTAGGGGGCCCGGCGAGCAGTACTTC. It yields the protein CASSYPSGRGPGEQYF.